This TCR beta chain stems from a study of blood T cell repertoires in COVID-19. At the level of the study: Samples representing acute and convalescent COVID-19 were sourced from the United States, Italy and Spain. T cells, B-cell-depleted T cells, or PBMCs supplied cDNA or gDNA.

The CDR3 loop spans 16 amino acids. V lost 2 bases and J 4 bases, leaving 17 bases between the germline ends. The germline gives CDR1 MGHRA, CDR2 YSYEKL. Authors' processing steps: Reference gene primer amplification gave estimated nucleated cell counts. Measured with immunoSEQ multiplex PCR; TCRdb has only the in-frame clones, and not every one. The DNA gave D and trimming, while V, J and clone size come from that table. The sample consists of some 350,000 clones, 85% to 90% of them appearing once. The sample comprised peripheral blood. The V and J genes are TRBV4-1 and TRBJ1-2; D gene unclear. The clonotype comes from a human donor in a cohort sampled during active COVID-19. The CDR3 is CASSQLLSPSSYGYTF. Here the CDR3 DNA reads TGCGCCAGCAGCCAACTCCTAAGCCCTTCCTCCTATGGCTACACCTTC.